This T cell receptor (beta chain) derives from a study of beta chain features in type 1 diabetes. About the study: Patient and healthy donor groups were alike in age, gender and cell yields.

In this sample, this clone turned up a few times. Its specificity is unknown. Germline V gene lookup returns CDR1 KGHSH and CDR2 LQKENI. The CDR3 consists of 14 residues. Trimming removed 7 bases at V and 2 bases at J, with 11 bases between. Study conclusions and caveats: In every one of the four CD4+ subsets, TCRB CDR3s were moderately but significantly shorter in Type 1 diabetes patients. Researchers reported that naive, central memory and Treg TCRB repertoires appeared more similar in patients than in healthy donors.

Sorting based on CD45RO/CCR7/CD25/CD127/CD95/CD27 separated CD4+ naive, central memory, regulatory and stem cell-like memory cells. Expressed TCRB transcripts were sequenced after all isolated RNA was converted to cDNA. Here immunoSEQ multiplex PCR was the method, and the copy in TCRdb shows in-frame clones only, minus some. The top ten clones hold roughly 1.4% of a sample with 140,000 to 150,000 clones, about 13% of them seen once. The chain uses TRBV18 and TRBJ2-2; D perhaps matches TRBD2 (6 bases). This receptor was obtained from a man younger than 35 with type 1 diabetes. The sample taken for sequencing was central memory CD4+ T cells from blood. The chain's CDR3 is CASFGRSNTGELFF. The CDR3 region has the DNA TGTGCCAGCTTTGGGAGGAGCAACACCGGGGAGCTGTTTTTT.